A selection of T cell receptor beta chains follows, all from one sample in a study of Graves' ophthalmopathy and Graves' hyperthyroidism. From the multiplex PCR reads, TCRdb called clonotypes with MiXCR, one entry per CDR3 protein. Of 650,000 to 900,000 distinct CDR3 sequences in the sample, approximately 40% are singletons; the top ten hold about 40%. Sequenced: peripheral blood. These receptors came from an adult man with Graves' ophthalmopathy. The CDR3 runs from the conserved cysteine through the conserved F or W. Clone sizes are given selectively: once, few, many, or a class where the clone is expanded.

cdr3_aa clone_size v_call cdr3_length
CASSPPGQGIWHTEAFF many TRBV7-9 17
CASSSTGGGTYNSPLHF NA TRBV7-9 17
CSARLESQGAWEKLFF many TRBV20-1 16
CSARGLAGADTYEQYF NA TRBV20-1 16
CASQMTVNTEAFF many TRBV6-5 13
CASSASWGYEQYF NA TRBV5-5 13
CASSSQGKNTEAFF NA TRBV25-1 14
CASSVGDDAGELFF NA TRBV25-1 14
CSARDPGTAYEQYF few TRBV20-1 14
CAIRGAEDTQYF NA TRBV10-3 12
CSARDPGSSMAYEQYF few TRBV20-1 16
CASKGNWGIETQYF NA TRBV7-9 14
CSALVGQGDQPQHF NA TRBV20-1 14
CASSLWAGDLSQPQHF NA TRBV25-1 16
CASSMVRQGTDTQYF NA TRBV19 15
CASRQGANTGELFF few TRBV2 14
CASSQDDGRPNSPLHF many TRBV4-2 16
CASSSGPREVETQYF many TRBV7-9 15
CASRLGGRTEAFF NA TRBV9 13
CASSYLRNSNYGYTF NA TRBV2 15
CASSEPLGTGGNYEQYF many TRBV25-1 17
CAISEPGLAGGRTGELFF few TRBV10-3 18
CASSSFNYGYTF NA TRBV10-3 12
CSVVTGGNEKLFF NA TRBV29-1 13
CASSTRDSSYGQYF NA TRBV6-5 14
CASSLGRQSWEAFF many TRBV7-2 14